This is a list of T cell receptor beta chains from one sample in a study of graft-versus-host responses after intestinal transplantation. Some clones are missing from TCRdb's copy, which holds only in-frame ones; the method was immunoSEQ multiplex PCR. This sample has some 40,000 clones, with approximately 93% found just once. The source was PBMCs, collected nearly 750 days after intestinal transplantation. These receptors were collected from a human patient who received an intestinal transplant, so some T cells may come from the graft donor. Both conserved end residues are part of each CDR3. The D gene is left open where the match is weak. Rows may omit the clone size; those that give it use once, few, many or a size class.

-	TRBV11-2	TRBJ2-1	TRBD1	CASNPAGTGNYEQFF	TGTGCCAGCAACCCTGCCGGGACAGGGAACTATGAGCAGTTCTTC
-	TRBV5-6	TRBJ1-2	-	CASTSVGVHGYTF	TGTGCCAGCACCTCTGTGGGGGTCCATGGCTACACCTTC
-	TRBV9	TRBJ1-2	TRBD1	CASSVVEAGGNYGYTF	TGTGCCAGCAGCGTAGTAGAGGCAGGGGGGAACTATGGCTACACCTTC
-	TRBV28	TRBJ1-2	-	CASSLRGDYGYTF	TGTGCCAGCAGTTTGAGAGGGGACTATGGCTACACCTTC
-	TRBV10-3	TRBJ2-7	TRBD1	CAISGTGSFGEQYF	TGTGCCATCAGCGGGACAGGGAGTTTCGGCGAGCAGTACTTC
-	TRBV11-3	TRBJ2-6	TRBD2	CASSLAGGANVLTF	TGTGCCAGCAGCCTAGCGGGTGGGGCCAACGTCCTGACTTTC
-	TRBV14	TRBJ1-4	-	CASSPTATNEKLFF	TGTGCCAGCAGCCCGACAGCAACTAATGAAAAACTGTTTTTT
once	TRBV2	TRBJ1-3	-	CASSPRVSGNTIYF	TGTGCCAGCAGTCCCAGGGTGTCTGGAAACACCATATATTTT
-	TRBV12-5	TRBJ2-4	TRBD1	CASLKGGAYIQYF	TGTGCTAGCCTAAAAGGGGGCGCGTACATTCAGTACTTC
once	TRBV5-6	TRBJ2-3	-	CASSSKGLVITDTQYF	TGTGCCAGCAGCTCGAAGGGACTGGTGATCACAGATACGCAGTATTTT
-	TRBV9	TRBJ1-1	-	CASSARPQGTEAFF	TGTGCCAGCAGCGCAAGACCCCAGGGAACTGAAGCTTTCTTT
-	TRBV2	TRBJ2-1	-	CASSDPNNEQFF	TGTGCCAGCAGTGATCCTAACAATGAGCAGTTCTTC
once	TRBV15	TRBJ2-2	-	CATKGPVPGELFF	TGTGCCACGAAGGGGCCGGTGCCCGGGGAGCTGTTTTTT
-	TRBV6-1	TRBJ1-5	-	CASSDGQTNQPQHF	TGTGCCAGCAGTGACGGACAGACCAATCAGCCCCAGCATTTT
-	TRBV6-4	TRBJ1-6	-	CASSVRRDSPLHF	TGTGCCAGCAGTGTGAGGAGGGATTCACCCCTCCACTTT
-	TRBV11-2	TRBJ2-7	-	CASSSFVVGNSYEQYF	TGTGCCAGCAGCTCCTTTGTTGTGGGGAACTCCTACGAGCAGTACTTC
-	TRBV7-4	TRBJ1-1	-	CASSLVLNTEAFF	TGTGCCAGCAGCTTAGTTCTGAACACTGAAGCTTTCTTT
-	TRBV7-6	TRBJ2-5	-	CASSLGAAGQTQYF	TGTGCCAGCAGCTTAGGTGCGGCGGGGCAGACCCAGTACTTC
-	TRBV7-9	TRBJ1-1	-	CASSTPTRNTEAFF	TGTGCCAGCAGCACACCGACACGGAACACTGAAGCTTTCTTT
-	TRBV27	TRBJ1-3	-	CASSSSRTVSGNTIYF	TGTGCCAGCAGTTCCTCGCGGACAGTCTCTGGAAACACCATATATTTT
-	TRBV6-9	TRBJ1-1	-	CGTGLNTEAFF	TGTGGGACGGGATTGAACACTGAAGCTTTCTTT
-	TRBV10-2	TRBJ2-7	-	CASSEWGATYEQYF	TGCGCCAGCAGTGAGTGGGGGGCGACCTACGAGCAGTACTTC
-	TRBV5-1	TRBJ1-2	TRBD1	CASSPSGTGVGYTF	TGCGCCAGCAGCCCCTCCGGGACAGGGGTCGGCTACACCTTC
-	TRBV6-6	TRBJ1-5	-	CASSYSRSEAQPQHF	TGTGCCAGCAGTTACTCGCGGTCGGAGGCTCAGCCCCAGCATTTT
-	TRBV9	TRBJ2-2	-	CASSPWLSLEYGELFF	TGTGCCAGCAGCCCCTGGTTGTCCCTAGAATACGGGGAGCTGTTTTTT
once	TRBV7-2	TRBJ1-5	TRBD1	CASSLGGQGVPPQHF	TGTGCCAGCAGCTTAGGGGGACAGGGGGTCCCGCCCCAGCATTTT
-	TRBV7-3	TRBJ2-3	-	CASSSQGVADTQYF	TGTGCCAGCAGCTCTCAGGGAGTGGCAGATACGCAGTATTTT
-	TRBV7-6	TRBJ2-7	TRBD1	CASSHAPGQGSPGPYEQYF	TGTGCCAGCAGCCACGCCCCGGGACAGGGAAGTCCTGGGCCCTACGAGCAGTACTTC